The source of this T cell receptor beta chain is a study of T cell responses to AZD1222 COVID-19 vaccine. This CDR3 contains 15 residues. The V end lost 5 bases, the J end lost 5 bases, and 18 bases lay between the germline ends. CDR1 KGHSH and CDR2 LQKENI come from the germline V gene. Profiled with immunoSEQ multiplex PCR; TCRdb holds only in-frame clones, not every one. Of almost 35,000 clones listed, 85% to 90% are singletons. Here the sequenced sample was peripheral blood, taken on day 0 of AZD1222 vaccination. The chain carries TRBV18 and TRBJ1-1; possible D gene TRBD1, 5 bases. This receptor was identified in an adult in good health. The CDR3 sequence is CASSSLVGEMTEAFF. DNA for the CDR3: TGTGCCAGCTCATCCCTGGTAGGGGAGATGACTGAAGCTTTCTTT.